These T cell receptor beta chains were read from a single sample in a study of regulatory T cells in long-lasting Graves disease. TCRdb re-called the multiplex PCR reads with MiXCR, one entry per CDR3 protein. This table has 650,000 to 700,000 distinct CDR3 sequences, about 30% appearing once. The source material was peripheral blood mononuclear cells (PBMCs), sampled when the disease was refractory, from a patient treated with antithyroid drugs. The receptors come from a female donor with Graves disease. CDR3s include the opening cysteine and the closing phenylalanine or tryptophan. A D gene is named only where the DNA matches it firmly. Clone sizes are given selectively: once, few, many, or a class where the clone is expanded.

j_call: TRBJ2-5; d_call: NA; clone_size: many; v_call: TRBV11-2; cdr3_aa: CASSLEGRSGETQYF; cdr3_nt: TGTGCCAGCAGCTTGGAAGGCAGAAGCGGAGAGACCCAGTACTTC
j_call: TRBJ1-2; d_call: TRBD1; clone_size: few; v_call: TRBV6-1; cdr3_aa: CASSAPGQGDYGYTF; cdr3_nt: TGTGCCAGCAGTGCCCCAGGACAGGGCGACTATGGCTACACCTTC
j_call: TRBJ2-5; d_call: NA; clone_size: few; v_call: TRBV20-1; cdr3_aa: CSARVESGGVGKETQYF; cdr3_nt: TGCAGTGCTAGGGTGGAATCAGGCGGGGTGGGCAAAGAGACCCAGTACTTC
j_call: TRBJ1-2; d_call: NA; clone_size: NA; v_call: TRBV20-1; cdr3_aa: CSARDLRGAADGYTF; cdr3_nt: TGCAGTGCTAGAGATCTGAGGGGCGCCGCAGATGGCTACACCTTC
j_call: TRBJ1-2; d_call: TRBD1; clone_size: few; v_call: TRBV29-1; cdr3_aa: CSLQTGTGSGYTF; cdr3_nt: TGCAGCTTACAAACCGGGACAGGGTCTGGCTACACCTTC
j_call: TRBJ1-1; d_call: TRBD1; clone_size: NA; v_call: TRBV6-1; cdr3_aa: CASATGGVDTEAFF; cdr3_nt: TGTGCCAGCGCCACAGGGGGGGTGGACACTGAAGCTTTCTTT
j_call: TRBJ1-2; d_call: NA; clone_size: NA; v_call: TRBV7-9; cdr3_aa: CASSFGGPGEDWGYTF; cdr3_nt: TGTGCCAGCAGCTTTGGGGGCCCGGGGGAAGATTGGGGCTACACCTTC
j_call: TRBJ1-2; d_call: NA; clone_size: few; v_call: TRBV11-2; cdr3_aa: CASSLVSGRDGYTF; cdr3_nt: TGTGCCAGCAGCTTAGTTTCAGGGAGGGATGGCTACACCTTC
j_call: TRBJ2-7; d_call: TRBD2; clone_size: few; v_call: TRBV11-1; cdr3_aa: CASSLAAGLAGYEQYF; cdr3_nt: TGTGCCAGCAGCTTAGCGGCGGGACTAGCGGGCTACGAGCAGTACTTC
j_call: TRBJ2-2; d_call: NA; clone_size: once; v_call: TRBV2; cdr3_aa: CASRRRGGTGELFF; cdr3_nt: TGTGCCAGCAGGCGGAGGGGAGGCACCGGGGAGCTGTTTTTT
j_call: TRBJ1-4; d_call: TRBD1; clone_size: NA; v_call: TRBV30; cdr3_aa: CAWGTGQRDEKLFF; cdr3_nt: TGTGCCTGGGGGACAGGCCAGAGGGATGAAAAACTGTTTTTT
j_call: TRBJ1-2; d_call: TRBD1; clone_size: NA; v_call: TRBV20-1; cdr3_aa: CSAAGTGDWDYGYTF; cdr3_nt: TGCAGTGCTGCCGGGACAGGGGATTGGGACTATGGCTACACCTTC
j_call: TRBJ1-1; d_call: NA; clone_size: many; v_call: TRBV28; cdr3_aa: CASKVGPGGAFF; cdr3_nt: TGTGCCAGCAAAGTTGGGCCCGGGGGAGCTTTCTTT
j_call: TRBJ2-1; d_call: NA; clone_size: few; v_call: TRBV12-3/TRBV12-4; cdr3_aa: CASSYFTGDEQFF; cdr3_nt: TGTGCCAGCAGTTACTTTACGGGAGATGAGCAGTTCTTC
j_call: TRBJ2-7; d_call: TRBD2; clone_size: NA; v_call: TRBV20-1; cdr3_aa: CSARPLTSGGAYEQYF; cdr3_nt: TGCAGTGCTAGACCCTTAACTAGCGGAGGTGCTTACGAGCAGTACTTC
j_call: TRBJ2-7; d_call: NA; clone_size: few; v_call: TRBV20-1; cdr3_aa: CSASPLGAGYEQYF; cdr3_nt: TGCAGTGCTAGTCCGTTAGGTGCCGGGTACGAGCAGTACTTC
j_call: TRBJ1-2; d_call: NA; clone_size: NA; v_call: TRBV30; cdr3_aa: CAWSVHGLLGYTF; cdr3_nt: TGTGCCTGGAGTGTGCACGGGTTGTTGGGCTACACCTTC
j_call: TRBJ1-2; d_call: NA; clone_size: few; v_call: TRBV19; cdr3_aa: CASTRLGTPANYGYTF; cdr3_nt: TGTGCCAGTACCCGTCTGGGGACGCCCGCTAACTATGGCTACACCTTC
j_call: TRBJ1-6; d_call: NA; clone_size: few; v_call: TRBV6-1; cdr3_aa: CASSRSGHGENSPLHF; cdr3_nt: TGTGCCAGCAGTCGTTCCGGACACGGTGAGAATTCACCCCTCCACTTT
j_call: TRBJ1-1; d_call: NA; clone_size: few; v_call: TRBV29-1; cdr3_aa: CSTKAGHKDTEAFF; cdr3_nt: TGCAGTACAAAGGCGGGACACAAGGACACTGAAGCTTTCTTT
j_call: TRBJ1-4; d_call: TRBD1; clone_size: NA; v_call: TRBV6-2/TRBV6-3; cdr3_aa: CARTVGRQGKEGEKLFF; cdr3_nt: TGTGCCAGGACGGTTGGCCGACAGGGAAAAGAAGGGGAAAAACTGTTTTTT
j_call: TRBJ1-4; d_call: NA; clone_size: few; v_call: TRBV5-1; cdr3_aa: CASSRTSSNEKLFF; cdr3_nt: TGCGCCAGCAGCCGGACGTCTTCTAATGAAAAACTGTTTTTT
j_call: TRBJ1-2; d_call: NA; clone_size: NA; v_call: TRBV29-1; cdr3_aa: CSVEVYYGYTF; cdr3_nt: TGCAGCGTTGAGGTATACTATGGCTACACCTTC
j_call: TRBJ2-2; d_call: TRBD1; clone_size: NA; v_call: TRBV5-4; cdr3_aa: CASSTDRVDWELFF; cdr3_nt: TGTGCCAGCAGCACGGACAGGGTAGATTGGGAGCTGTTTTTT
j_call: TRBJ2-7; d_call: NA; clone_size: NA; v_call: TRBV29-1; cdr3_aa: CSVLLGTYEQYF; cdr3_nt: TGCAGCGTTCTCCTGGGGACCTACGAGCAGTACTTC
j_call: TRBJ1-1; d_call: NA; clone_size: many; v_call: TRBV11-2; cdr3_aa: CASSPGYPQGAEAFF; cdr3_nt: TGTGCCAGCAGCCCCGGTTACCCTCAGGGAGCTGAAGCTTTCTTT
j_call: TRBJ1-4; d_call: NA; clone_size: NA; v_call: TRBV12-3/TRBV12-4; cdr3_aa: CASSGLSGSANEKLFF; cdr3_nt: TGTGCCAGCAGTGGCCTATCTGGATCGGCTAATGAAAAACTGTTTTTT
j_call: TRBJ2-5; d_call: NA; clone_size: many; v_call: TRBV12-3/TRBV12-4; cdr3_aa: CASSLRGQETQYF; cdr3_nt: TGTGCCAGCAGTTTACGCGGCCAAGAGACCCAGTACTTC
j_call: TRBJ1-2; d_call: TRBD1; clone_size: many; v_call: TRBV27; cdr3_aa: CASSFGTGGLYGYTF; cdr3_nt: TGTGCCAGCAGTTTCGGGACAGGGGGACTCTATGGCTACACCTTC
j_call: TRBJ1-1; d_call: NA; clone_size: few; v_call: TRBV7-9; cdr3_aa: CASSLVGQGNTEAFF; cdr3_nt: TGTGCCAGCAGCTTAGTGGGCCAGGGAAACACTGAAGCTTTCTTT
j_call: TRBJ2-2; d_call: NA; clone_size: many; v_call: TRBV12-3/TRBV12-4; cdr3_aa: CASSFAENTGELFF; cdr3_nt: TGTGCCAGCAGTTTCGCAGAGAACACCGGGGAGCTGTTTTTT
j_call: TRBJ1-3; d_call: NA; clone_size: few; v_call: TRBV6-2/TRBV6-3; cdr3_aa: CASSDWQGNTIYF; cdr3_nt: TGTGCCAGCAGTGACTGGCAGGGAAACACCATATATTTT
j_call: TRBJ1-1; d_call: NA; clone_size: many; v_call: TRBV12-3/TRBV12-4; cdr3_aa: CASSVGHLGTEAFF; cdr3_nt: TGTGCCAGCAGTGTGGGACACCTGGGGACTGAAGCTTTCTTT
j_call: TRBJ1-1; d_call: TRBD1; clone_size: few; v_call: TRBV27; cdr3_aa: CASSTSSGTAAFF; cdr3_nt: TGTGCCAGCAGTACTTCCTCCGGGACAGCTGCTTTCTTT
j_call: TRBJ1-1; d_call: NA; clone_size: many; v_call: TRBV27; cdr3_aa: CASSLEQSGNTEAFF; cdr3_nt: TGTGCCAGCAGTTTGGAACAGTCGGGGAACACTGAAGCTTTCTTT
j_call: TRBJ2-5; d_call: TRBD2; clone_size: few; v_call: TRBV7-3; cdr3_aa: CASSTLAGARETQYF; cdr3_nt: TGTGCCAGCAGCACCCTAGCGGGAGCGAGAGAGACCCAGTACTTC
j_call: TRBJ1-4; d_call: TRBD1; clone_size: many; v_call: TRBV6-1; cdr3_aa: CASSATGGALEKLFF; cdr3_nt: TGTGCCAGCAGTGCTACAGGGGGCGCATTGGAAAAACTGTTTTTT
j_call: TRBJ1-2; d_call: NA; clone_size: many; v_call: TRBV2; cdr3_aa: CASRGDGGYYGYTF; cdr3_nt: TGTGCCAGCCGAGGGGACGGGGGATATTATGGCTACACCTTC
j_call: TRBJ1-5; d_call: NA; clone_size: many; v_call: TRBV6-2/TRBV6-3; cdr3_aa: CASSSTGNHQPQHF; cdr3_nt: TGTGCCAGCAGTTCAACAGGGAACCATCAGCCCCAGCATTTT
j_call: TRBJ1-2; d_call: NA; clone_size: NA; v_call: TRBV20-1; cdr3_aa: CSARVGGLYGYTF; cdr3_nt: TGCAGTGCTAGAGTAGGGGGGCTTTATGGCTACACCTTC
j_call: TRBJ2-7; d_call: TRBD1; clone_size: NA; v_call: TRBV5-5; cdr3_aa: CASSTGTVFEQYF; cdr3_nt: TGTGCCAGCAGCACCGGGACAGTTTTCGAGCAGTACTTC
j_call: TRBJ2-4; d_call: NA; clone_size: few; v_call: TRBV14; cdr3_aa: CASSRTTGTIAKNIQYF; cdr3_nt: TGTGCCAGCAGCCGAACAACCGGGACAATAGCCAAAAACATTCAGTACTTC
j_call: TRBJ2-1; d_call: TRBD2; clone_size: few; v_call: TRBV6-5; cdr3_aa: CASSLGLAGHNEQFF; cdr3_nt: TGTGCCAGCAGTTTGGGACTAGCGGGACACAATGAGCAGTTCTTC
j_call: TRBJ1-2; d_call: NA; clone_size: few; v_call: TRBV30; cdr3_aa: CAGLDRPYGYTF; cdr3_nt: TGTGCCGGGCTTGACAGACCCTATGGCTACACCTTC
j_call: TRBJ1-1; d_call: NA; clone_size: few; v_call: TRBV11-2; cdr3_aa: CASSLDRQRTWNTEAFF; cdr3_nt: TGTGCCAGCAGCTTAGATCGCCAAAGGACGTGGAACACTGAAGCTTTCTTT
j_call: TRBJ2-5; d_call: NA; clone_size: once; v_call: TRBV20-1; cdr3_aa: CSARDRRAQYF; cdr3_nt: TGCAGTGCTAGAGATAGGAGGGCCCAGTACTTC
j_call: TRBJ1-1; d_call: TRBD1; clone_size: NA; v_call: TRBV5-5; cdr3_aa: CASSTGGFTEAFF; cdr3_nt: TGTGCCAGCAGCACAGGGGGCTTCACTGAAGCTTTCTTT
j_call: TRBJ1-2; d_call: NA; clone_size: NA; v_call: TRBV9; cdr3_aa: CASSVATGGSYGYTF; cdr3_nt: TGTGCCAGCAGCGTAGCTACGGGGGGCTCCTATGGCTACACCTTC
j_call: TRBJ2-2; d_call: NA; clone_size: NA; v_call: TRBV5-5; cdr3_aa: CASSPTSFVRVDTGELFF; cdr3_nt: TGTGCCAGCAGCCCGACTTCTTTCGTACGGGTAGACACCGGGGAGCTGTTTTTT
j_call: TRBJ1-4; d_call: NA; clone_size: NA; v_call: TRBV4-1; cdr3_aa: CASSQGRLNEKLFF; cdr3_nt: TGCGCCAGCAGCCAGGGACGGCTTAATGAAAAACTGTTTTTT
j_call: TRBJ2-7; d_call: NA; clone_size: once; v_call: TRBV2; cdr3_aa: CASIGANSYEQYF; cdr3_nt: TGTGCCAGCATTGGGGCAAACTCCTACGAGCAGTACTTC
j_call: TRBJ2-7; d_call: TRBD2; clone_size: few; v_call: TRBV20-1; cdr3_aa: CSASLGGSSYEQYF; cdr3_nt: TGCAGTGCCTCCCTTGGCGGGAGCTCCTACGAGCAGTACTTC